These 26 T cell receptor beta chains came from one sample sequenced in a study of blood T cell repertoires in COVID-19. Using immunoSEQ multiplex PCR, the repertoire was profiled, and TCRdb retains in-frame clones only, with some absent. The sample consists of roughly 300,000 clones, 87% of them appearing once. The material sequenced was PBMCs or T cells enriched from blood (not recorded which). The source is a woman aged 25-40 years who had recovered from COVID-19.

The chain employs TRBV6-5 and TRBJ1-2, with D unresolved. V shed 2 bases and J shed 8 bases, with 9 bases lying between them. Germline V CDR1 and CDR2: MNHEY, SVGAGI. The CDR3 spans 12 residues. CDR3 region: CASSYGLGGYTF. CDR3 nucleotides: TGTGCCAGCAGTTACGGCCTCGGGGGCTACACCTTC.

The chain links TRBV27 to TRBJ1-5; 7 bases are a match to TRBD1. With V trimmed by 4 bases and J by 0 bases, 9 bases remained unmatched. The CDR3 spans 17 residues. Germline CDR1 reads MNHEY; CDR2 reads SMNVEV (reference sequence). CDR3 loop: CASSSLGTAYSNQPQHF. CDR3 coding DNA: TGTGCCAGCAGTTCTCTCGGGACAGCCTATAGCAATCAGCCCCAGCATTTT.

This clone was found many times. V usage is TRBV24-1 and J usage is TRBJ2-2; D is ambiguous. CDR3 length equals 12 residues. With 4 bases removed from V and 6 bases from J, the gap between germline ends came to 5 bases. CDR1 and CDR2 from the germline V gene are KGHDR and SFDVKD. CDR3 residues: CATSDIAGELFF. Here the CDR3 DNA reads TGTGCCACCAGTGACATAGCCGGGGAGCTGTTTTTT.

The chain couples TRBV7-2 to TRBJ2-2, with unresolved D. The CDR3 length is 14 residues. Trimming removed 5 bases from V and 3 bases from J, with 10 bases in between. The V gene's germline CDR1 is SGHTA and CDR2 FQGNSA. CDR3 residues: CASSLRRDTGELFF. CDR3 nucleotide sequence: TGTGCCAGCAGCCTAAGACGGGACACCGGGGAGCTGTTTTTT.

The genes are TRBV6-5 and TRBJ1-4, with D hard to call. The CDR3 sequence is 15 residues long. Germline V gene data show CDR1 as MNHEY and CDR2 as SVGAGI. Trimming stripped 4 bases from V and 0 bases from J, with 9 bases between. The CDR3 DNA follows: TGTGCCAGCAGTTCGCGGGTGACAACTAATGAAAAACTGTTTTTT. Its protein product is CASSSRVTTNEKLFF.

The chain employs TRBV11-2 and TRBJ2-7; 9 nucleotides align to TRBD1. V trimming: 5 bases; J trimming: 0 bases; junction bases outside the gene matches: 8. This CDR3 is 16 amino acids long. Germline V gene lookup returns CDR1 SGHAT and CDR2 FQNNGV. CDR3 nucleotide sequence: TGTGCCAGCAGCCTAACCGGGACAGGGACCTCCTACGAGCAGTACTTC. It codes for CASSLTGTGTSYEQYF.

V and J are TRBV27 and TRBJ1-6; 7 nucleotides line up with TRBD1. Germline loops: CDR1 MNHEY, CDR2 SMNVEV (reference sequence). The CDR3 covers 14 residues. Trimming removed 3 bases from V and 8 bases from J; junction bases left unmatched: 4. In DNA, the CDR3 is TGTGCCAGCAGTTTTGACAGGGAATATTCACCCCTCCACTTT. It specifies CASSFDREYSPLHF.

The chain recombines TRBV4-3 with TRBJ1-3, with a tentative D call TRBD1 (6 bases). The CDR3 extends over 16 amino acids. Germline V CDR1 and CDR2: LGHNA, YSLEER. V gave up 1 base and J gave up 2 bases, with 12 bases separating them. This chain's CDR3 is CASSQAFQGPGNTIYF. Written as DNA, the CDR3 is TGCGCCAGCAGCCAAGCCTTTCAGGGGCCTGGAAACACCATATATTTT.

The V call is TRBV13, the J call TRBJ2-1; tentatively, D is TRBD2 (5 bases). This CDR3 is 11 amino acids long. Germline V gene lookup returns CDR1 PRHDT and CDR2 FYEKMQ (reference sequence). The V gene lost 2 bases and the J gene lost 9 bases, with 5 bases spanning the gap. CDR3 in DNA: TGTGCCAGCAGCTTAAGCGGTGAGCAGTTCTTC. It yields the protein CASSLSGEQFF.

The chain couples TRBV29-1 to TRBJ1-2; tentative D call: TRBD1 (5 bases). With 5 bases removed from V and 8 bases from J, the gap between germline ends came to 18 bases. From germline, CDR1 is SQVTM and CDR2 ANQGSEA. The CDR3 has 13 residues. Written as DNA, the CDR3 is TGCAGCGTTCCCCGCGGGGCCTACTGGGGCTACACCTTC. Its translation: CSVPRGAYWGYTF. The whole variable domain, filled in from reference TRBV29-1 and TRBJ1-2, reads SAVISQKPSRDICQRGTSLTIQCQVDSQVTMMFWYRQQPGQSLTLIATANQGSEATYESGFVIDKFPISRPNLTFSTLTVSNMSPEDSSIYLCSVPRGAYWGYTFGSGTRLTVV.

The chain has TRBV6-2 or TRBV6-3 and TRBJ1-1, with unresolved D. The CDR3 is made up of 14 amino acids. Per the germline V gene, CDR1 is MNHEY and CDR2 is SVGEGT. The V and J ends lost 4 bases and 11 bases respectively, with 20 bases between them. The CDR3 loop reads CASSSHPVLTGAFF. The DNA for the CDR3 is TGTGCCAGCAGTTCCCACCCAGTCCTAACGGGGGCTTTCTTT.

The chain combines TRBV19 with TRBJ1-1, with D maybe TRBD1 (5 bases). The CDR3 consists of 13 residues. Germline assignment: CDR1 LNHDA and CDR2 SQIVND (reference sequence). Trimming took off 4 bases at V and 2 bases at J, with 8 bases between the two ends. CDR3: CASSNQGNTEAFF. In DNA, the CDR3 is TGTGCCAGTAGTAATCAGGGTAACACTGAAGCTTTCTTT.

The chain couples TRBV7-9 to TRBJ1-2; 7 bases align to TRBD1. Germline CDR1 and CDR2: SEHNR and FQNEAQ (reference sequence). The J segment lost 8 bases and the V segment lost 6 bases, leaving 6 bases of the junction unmatched. This CDR3 has 12 residues. The CDR3 loop reads CASSHRGEGYTF. CDR3 bases: TGTGCCAGCAGTCACAGGGGTGAGGGCTACACCTTC.

The V and J genes are TRBV6-2 or TRBV6-3 and TRBJ1-4; 9 nucleotides line up with TRBD1. In germline, CDR1 is MNHEY, CDR2 SVGEGT. Losses at the gene ends were 5 bases for V and 7 bases for J; bases not matched to a gene: 2. The CDR3 runs 13 residues. The CDR3: CASSRTGVEKLFF. CDR3 coding DNA: TGTGCCAGCAGTCGGACAGGGGTTGAAAAACTGTTTTTT.

The chain combines TRBV12-3 or TRBV12-4 with TRBJ2-7; 7 nucleotides align to TRBD1. J lost 4 bases, V lost 6 bases, and 6 bases had no gene match. CDR3 length: 13 amino acids. CDR3: CASSPGQSYEQYF. The DNA for the CDR3 is TGTGCCAGCAGCCCGGGACAGTCGTACGAGCAGTACTTC.

V gene TRBV6-2 or TRBV6-3 combines with J gene TRBJ1-6, with TRBD1 identical over 7 bases. The CDR3 extends over 15 amino acids. Germline lookup yields CDR1 MNHEY and CDR2 SVGEGT. The V segment lost 0 bases and the J segment 9 bases; nucleotides outside the gene matches: 5. Written as DNA, the CDR3 is TGTGCCAGCAGTTACTCGCAGGGGGTCAGTTCACCCCTCCACTTT. Protein: CASSYSQGVSSPLHF.

The chain recombines TRBV6-2 or TRBV6-3 with TRBJ2-1, with 8 bases identical to TRBD1. The germline V gene encodes CDR1 MNHEY and CDR2 SVGEGT. The trim removed 5 bases at V and 4 bases at J, leaving 7 bases unmatched. This CDR3 has 15 amino acids. CDR3 in DNA: TGTGCCAGCAGTCCGACAGGGGTGGGGTACAATGAGCAGTTCTTC. It encodes CASSPTGVGYNEQFF.

This sequence joins TRBV7-8 and TRBJ2-3, with TRBD2 matching 15 bases. J gave up 5 bases and V 5 bases, and 5 bases lay outside the gene matches. The CDR3 totals 16 residues. Germline V gene sequence: CDR1 SGHVS, CDR2 FQNEAQ. CDR3 region: CASSPPGLAGGDTQYF. CDR3 sequence (DNA): TGTGCCAGCAGCCCCCCGGGACTAGCGGGGGGAGATACGCAGTATTTT.

This chain joins TRBV6-2 or TRBV6-3 and TRBJ2-2, with 15 bases aligning to TRBD2. Germline CDR1 is MNHEY and CDR2 is SVGEGT. The junction had 13 bases not matched to a gene; V was cut back by 2 bases and J by 6 bases. The CDR3 totals 20 residues. The CDR3 DNA follows: TGTGCCAGCAGTTACACCCCAGGACTAGCGGGGGGGCTCAGGGCCGGGGAGCTGTTTTTT. Encoded protein: CASSYTPGLAGGLRAGELFF.

The V call is TRBV18, the J call TRBJ1-2, with TRBD1 as a possible D gene (6 bases). V was clipped by 1 base and J by 5 bases, with 14 bases between them. The germline V gene has CDR1 KGHSH and CDR2 LQKENI. The CDR3 consists of 15 residues. CDR3 coding DNA: TGTGCCAGCTCACCACAGGCAGGGGAGAATTATGGCTACACCTTC. Translated, it gives CASSPQAGENYGYTF.

The J gene is TRBJ2-5, the V gene TRBV5-1; D may be TRBD1 (5 bases). CDR3 length equals 13 residues. Germline CDR1 SGHRS, CDR2 YFSETQ. With 5 bases removed from V and 2 bases from J, the gap between germline ends came to 10 bases. CDR3 nucleotide sequence: TGCGCCAGCAGTCCGCAGGGACAAGAGACCCAGTACTTC. It yields the protein CASSPQGQETQYF.

The rearrangement uses TRBV7-9 and TRBJ2-7; tentative D call: TRBD1 (6 bases). Trimming pared 5 bases from V and 7 bases from J, leaving 15 bases between. This CDR3 spans 13 amino acids. Germline V gives CDR1 SEHNR, CDR2 FQNEAQ (reference sequence). The CDR3 DNA reads as TGTGCCAGCAGCGCGAACAGGGTGGGGGAGCAGTACTTC. It translates to CASSANRVGEQYF.

The chain carries TRBV5-1 and TRBJ1-6, with 10 positions matching TRBD1. Germline V gene sequence: CDR1 SGHRS, CDR2 YFSETQ. This CDR3 spans 15 amino acids. Trimming took 2 bases from V and 10 from J; bases not matched to a gene: 6. Here the CDR3 reads CASSLGDRGRSPLHF. The CDR3 region has the DNA TGCGCCAGCAGCTTAGGGGACAGGGGTCGCTCACCCCTCCACTTT.

The gene calls are TRBV9 and TRBJ1-2, with a weak D call TRBD1 (6 bases). The CDR3 spans 15 residues. Germline V gene sequence: CDR1 SGDLS, CDR2 YYNGEE. The germline V and J ends were trimmed by 6 bases and 3 bases, with 18 bases remaining between them. The chain's CDR3 is CASTVGGHVDYGYTF. DNA for the CDR3: TGTGCCAGCACCGTTGGGGGCCACGTGGACTATGGCTACACCTTC. The full variable domain, with the rest looked up from reference TRBV9 and TRBJ1-2, is DSGVTQTPKHLITATGQRVTLRCSPRSGDLSVYWYQQSLDQGLQFLIQYYNGEERAKGNILERFSAQQFPDLHSELNLSSLELGDSALYFCASTVGGHVDYGYTFGSGTRLTVV.

This chain connects TRBV19 to TRBJ2-7; a possible D gene is TRBD2 (6 bases). CDR1 and CDR2 (germline): LNHDA, SQIVND (reference sequence). V gave up 6 bases and J gave up 2 bases, with 14 bases separating them. The CDR3 has 14 residues. The CDR3 coding sequence is TGTGCCAGTAGGGATGGCGGGGATACCTACGAGCAGTACTTC. Its protein is CASRDGGDTYEQYF.

This clone was recorded only once. The V and J genes are TRBV7-3 and TRBJ1-1, with D tentatively TRBD1 (5 bases). The V end lost 0 bases, the J end lost 11 bases, and 16 bases lay between the germline ends. CDR1 is SGHTA, CDR2 FQGTGA, per germline. The CDR3 has 14 amino acids. For the CDR3, the DNA is TGTGCCAGCAGCTTAACTGACAGATCGGGTTGGGCTTTCTTT. Translation: CASSLTDRSGWAFF.